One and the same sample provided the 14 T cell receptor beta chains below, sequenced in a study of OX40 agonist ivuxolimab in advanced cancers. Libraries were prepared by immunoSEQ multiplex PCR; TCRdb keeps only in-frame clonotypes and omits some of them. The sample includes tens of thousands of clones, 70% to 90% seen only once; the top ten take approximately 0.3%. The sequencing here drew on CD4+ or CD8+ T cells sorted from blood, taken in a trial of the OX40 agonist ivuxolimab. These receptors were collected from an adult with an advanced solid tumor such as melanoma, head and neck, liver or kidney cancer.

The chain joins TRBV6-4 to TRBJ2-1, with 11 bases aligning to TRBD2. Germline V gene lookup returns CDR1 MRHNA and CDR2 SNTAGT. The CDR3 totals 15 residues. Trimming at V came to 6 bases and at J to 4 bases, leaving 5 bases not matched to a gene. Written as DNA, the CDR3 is TGTGCCAGCAGCTTCCTAGCGGGAGGTTACAATGAGCAGTTCTTC. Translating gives CASSFLAGGYNEQFF.

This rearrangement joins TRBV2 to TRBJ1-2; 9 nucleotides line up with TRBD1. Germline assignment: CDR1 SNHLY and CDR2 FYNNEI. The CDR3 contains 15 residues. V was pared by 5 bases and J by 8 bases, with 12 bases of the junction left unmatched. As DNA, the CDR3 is TGTGCCAGCAGTATTAGGGACAGGGACGGACGGGGCTACACCTTC. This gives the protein CASSIRDRDGRGYTF.

CDR3 region: CASSPGKGVDTDTQYF. Here the CDR3 DNA reads TGCGCCAGCAGCCCAGGCAAAGGGGTCGACACAGATACGCAGTATTTT. The chain has TRBV4-1 and TRBJ2-3; D might be TRBD1 (5 bases). This CDR3 region has 16 residues. Germline loops: CDR1 MGHRA, CDR2 YSYEKL. V was pared by 4 bases and J by 2 bases, with 16 bases between.

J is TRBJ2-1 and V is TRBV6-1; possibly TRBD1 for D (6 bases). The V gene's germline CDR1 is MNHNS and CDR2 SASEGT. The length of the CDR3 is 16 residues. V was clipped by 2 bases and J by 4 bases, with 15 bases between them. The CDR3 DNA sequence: TGTGCCAGCAGTGAACTTTGGGGGCGTCTATACAATGAGCAGTTCTTC. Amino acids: CASSELWGRLYNEQFF.

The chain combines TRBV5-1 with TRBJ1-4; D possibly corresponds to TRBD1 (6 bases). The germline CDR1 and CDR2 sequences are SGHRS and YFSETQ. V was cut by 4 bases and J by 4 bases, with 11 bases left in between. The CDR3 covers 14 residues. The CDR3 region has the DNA TGCGCCAGCAGCACGGACAGAAATAATGAAAAACTGTTTTTT. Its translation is CASSTDRNNEKLFF.

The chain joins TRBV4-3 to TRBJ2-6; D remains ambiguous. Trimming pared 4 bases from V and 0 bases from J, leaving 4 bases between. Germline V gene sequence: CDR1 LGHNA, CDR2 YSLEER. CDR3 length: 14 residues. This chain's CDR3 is CASSPDSGANVLTF. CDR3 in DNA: TGCGCCAGCAGCCCAGACTCTGGGGCCAACGTCCTGACTTTC.

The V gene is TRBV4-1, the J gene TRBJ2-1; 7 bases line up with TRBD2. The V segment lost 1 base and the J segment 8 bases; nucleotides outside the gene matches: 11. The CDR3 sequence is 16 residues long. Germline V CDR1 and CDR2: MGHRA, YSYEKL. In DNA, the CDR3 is TGCGCCAGCAGCCAAGGTCGGGGGGATAGGAACGATGAGCAGTTCTTC. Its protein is CASSQGRGDRNDEQFF.

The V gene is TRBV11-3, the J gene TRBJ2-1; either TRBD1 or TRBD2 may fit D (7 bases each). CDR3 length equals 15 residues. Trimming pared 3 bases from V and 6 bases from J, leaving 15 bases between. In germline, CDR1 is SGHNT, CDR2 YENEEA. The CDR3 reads CASSLGGTASNEQFF. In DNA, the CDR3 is TGTGCCAGCAGCTTGGGAGGGACAGCGTCCAATGAGCAGTTCTTC.

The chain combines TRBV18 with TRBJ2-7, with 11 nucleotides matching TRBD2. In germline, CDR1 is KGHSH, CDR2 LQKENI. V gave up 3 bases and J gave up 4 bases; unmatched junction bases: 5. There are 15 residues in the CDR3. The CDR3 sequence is CASSPNSGREYEQYF. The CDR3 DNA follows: TGTGCCAGCTCACCGAATAGCGGGAGGGAATACGAGCAGTACTTC.

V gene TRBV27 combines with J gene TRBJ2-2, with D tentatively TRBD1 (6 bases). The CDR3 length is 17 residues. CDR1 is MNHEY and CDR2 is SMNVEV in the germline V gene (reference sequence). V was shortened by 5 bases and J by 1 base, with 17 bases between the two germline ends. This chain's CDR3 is CASSTPDRIKNTGELFF. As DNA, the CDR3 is TGTGCCAGCAGTACACCGGACAGAATAAAGAACACCGGGGAGCTGTTTTTT.

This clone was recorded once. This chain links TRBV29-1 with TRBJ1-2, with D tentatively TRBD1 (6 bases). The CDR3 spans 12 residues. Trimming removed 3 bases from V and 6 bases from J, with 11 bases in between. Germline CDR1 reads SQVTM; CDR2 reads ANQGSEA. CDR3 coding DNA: TGCAGCGTTGACAGGGGAAGCCATGGCTACACCTTC. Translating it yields CSVDRGSHGYTF. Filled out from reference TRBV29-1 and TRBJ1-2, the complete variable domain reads SAVISQKPSRDICQRGTSLTIQCQVDSQVTMMFWYRQQPGQSLTLIATANQGSEATYESGFVIDKFPISRPNLTFSTLTVSNMSPEDSSIYLCSVDRGSHGYTFGSGTRLTVV.

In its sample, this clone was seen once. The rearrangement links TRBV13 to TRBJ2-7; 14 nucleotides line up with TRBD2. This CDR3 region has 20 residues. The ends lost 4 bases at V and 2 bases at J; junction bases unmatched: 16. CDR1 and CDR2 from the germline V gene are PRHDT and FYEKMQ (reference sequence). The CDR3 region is CASSSTWPGTSGSSTYEQYF. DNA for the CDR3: TGTGCCAGCAGCTCCACCTGGCCTGGGACTAGCGGGAGTAGTACCTACGAGCAGTACTTC.

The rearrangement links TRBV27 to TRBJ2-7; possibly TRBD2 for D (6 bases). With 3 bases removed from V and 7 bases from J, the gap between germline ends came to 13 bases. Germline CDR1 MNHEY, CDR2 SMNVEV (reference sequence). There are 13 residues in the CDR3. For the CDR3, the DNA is TGTGCCAGCAGTTTTATCGGGGCGGGAGAGCAGTACTTC. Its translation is CASSFIGAGEQYF.

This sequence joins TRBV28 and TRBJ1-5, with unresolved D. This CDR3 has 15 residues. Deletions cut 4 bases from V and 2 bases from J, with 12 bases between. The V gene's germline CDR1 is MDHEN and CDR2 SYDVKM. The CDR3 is CASSSRGRGNQPQHF. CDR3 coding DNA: TGTGCCAGCAGTTCGCGGGGTAGGGGCAATCAGCCCCAGCATTTT.